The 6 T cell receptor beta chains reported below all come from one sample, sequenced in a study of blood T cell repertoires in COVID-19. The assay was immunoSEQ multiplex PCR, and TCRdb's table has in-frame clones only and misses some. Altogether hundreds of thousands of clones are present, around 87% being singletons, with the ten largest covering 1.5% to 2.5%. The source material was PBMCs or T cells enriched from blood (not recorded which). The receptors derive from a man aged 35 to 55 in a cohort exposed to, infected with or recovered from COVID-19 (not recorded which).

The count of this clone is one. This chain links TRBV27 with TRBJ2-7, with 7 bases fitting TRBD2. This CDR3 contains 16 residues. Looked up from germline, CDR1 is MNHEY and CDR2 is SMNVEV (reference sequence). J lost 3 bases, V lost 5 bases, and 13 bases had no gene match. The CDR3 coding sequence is TGTGCCAGCAGTCCGACTGGACTAGGCTACTACTACGAGCAGTACTTC. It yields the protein CASSPTGLGYYYEQYF.

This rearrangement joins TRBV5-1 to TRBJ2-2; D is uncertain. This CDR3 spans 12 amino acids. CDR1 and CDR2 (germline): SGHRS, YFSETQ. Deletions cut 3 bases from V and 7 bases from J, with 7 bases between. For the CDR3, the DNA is TGCGCCAGCAGCTGGCGAGGCGGGGAGCTGTTTTTT. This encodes CASSWRGGELFF.

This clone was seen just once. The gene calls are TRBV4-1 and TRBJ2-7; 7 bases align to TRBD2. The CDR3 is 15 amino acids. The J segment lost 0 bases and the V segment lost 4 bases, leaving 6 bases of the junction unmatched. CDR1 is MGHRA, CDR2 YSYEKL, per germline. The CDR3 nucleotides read TGCGCCAGCAGCCTCACTAGCGCCTTCTCCTACGAGCAGTACTTC. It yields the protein CASSLTSAFSYEQYF.

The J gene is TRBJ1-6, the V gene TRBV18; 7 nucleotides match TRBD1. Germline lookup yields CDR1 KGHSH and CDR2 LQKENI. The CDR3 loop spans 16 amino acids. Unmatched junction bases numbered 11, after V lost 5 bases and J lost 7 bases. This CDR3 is CASSIRTGTENSPLHF. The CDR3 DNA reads TGTGCCAGCTCAATCCGTACCGGGACAGAAAATTCACCCCTCCACTTT.

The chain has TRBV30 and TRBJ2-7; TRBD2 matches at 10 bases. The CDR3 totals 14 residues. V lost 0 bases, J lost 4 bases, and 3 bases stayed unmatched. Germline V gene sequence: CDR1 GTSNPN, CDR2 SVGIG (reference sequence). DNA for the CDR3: TGTGCCTGGAGTGTAGCGGGAGGGAGGTACGAGCAGTACTTC. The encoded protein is CAWSVAGGRYEQYF.

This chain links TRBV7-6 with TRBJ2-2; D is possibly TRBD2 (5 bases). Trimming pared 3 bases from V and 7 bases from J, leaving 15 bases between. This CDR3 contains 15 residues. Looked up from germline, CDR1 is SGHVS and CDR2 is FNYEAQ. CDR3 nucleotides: TGTGCCAGCAGCTTTCAGACCGGACTCTACGGGGAGCTGTTTTTT. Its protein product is CASSFQTGLYGELFF.